The 10 T cell receptor beta chains presented below share a single source sample, sequenced in a study of cytomegalovirus exposure and HLA in healthy donors. PCR involved 60 Vbeta and 13 Jbeta primers. The protocol was immunoSEQ multiplex PCR, while the TCRdb copy is restricted to in-frame clones and leaves out a portion. Seen here are some 130,000 clones, approximately 61% observed once, and the top ten hold 1.6%. The sample was PBMCs. These receptor sequences come from a human donor in good health.

The CDR3 DNA follows: TGTGCCAGCAGTCCCGTCAGGGCAGCGTCTGTCTCTGGGGCCAACGTCCTGACTTTC. It is translated as CASSPVRAASVSGANVLTF. The V gene is TRBV5-6, the J gene TRBJ2-6; a weak D match, TRBD1 (5 bases). This CDR3 comprises 19 residues. From germline, CDR1 is SGHDT and CDR2 YYEEEE. V gave up 5 bases and J gave up 0 bases, with 21 bases separating them.

The V and J genes are TRBV6-5 and TRBJ2-1; D perhaps matches TRBD1 (6 bases). Per germline, CDR1 MNHEY and CDR2 SVGAGI. V lost 6 bases, J lost 1 base, and 13 bases lay in between. The CDR3 contains 15 residues. For the CDR3, the DNA is TGTGCCAGCAGCCCCGACAGGCCATCCTACAATGAGCAGTTCTTC. Its translation: CASSPDRPSYNEQFF.

This clone occurred a few times. The CDR3, as DNA: TGTGCCAGCAGCCCCTCAGGGCTCCCCAGCTACGAGCAGTACTTC. Encoded protein: CASSPSGLPSYEQYF. V and J are TRBV7-8 and TRBJ2-7; tentatively, D is TRBD1 (5 bases). Germline V gene lookup returns CDR1 SGHVS and CDR2 FQNEAQ. Trimming cost V 5 bases and J 3 bases, with 17 bases left between them. This CDR3 region has 15 residues.

This chain connects TRBV5-6 to TRBJ2-1; maybe TRBD2 (6 bases). Trimming took 4 bases from V and 6 from J, leaving 11 bases between them. The germline CDR1 and CDR2 sequences are SGHDT and YYEEEE. This CDR3 comprises 13 residues. DNA of the CDR3: TGTGCCAGCAGCAAAGGGGACTCCAATGAGCAGTTCTTC. Translated, it gives CASSKGDSNEQFF. Full variable domain (missing parts from reference TRBV5-6 and TRBJ2-1): DAGVTQSPTHLIKTRGQQVTLRCSPKSGHDTVSWYQQALGQGPQFIFQYYEEEERQRGNFPDRFSGHQFPNYSSELNVNALLLGDSALYLCASSKGDSNEQFFGPGTRLTVL.

This clone was observed a few times. The chain carries TRBV7-2 and TRBJ1-2; D perhaps matches TRBD1 (5 bases). Germline V gene data show CDR1 as SGHTA and CDR2 as FQGNSA. V lost 5 bases, J lost 5 bases, and 15 bases lay in between. The CDR3 is made up of 14 amino acids. CDR3 protein: CASSPRGGYYGYTF. CDR3 bases: TGTGCCAGCAGCCCCCGCGGGGGGTATTATGGCTACACCTTC. Full variable domain (missing parts from reference TRBV7-2 and TRBJ1-2): GAGVSQSPSNKVTEKGKDVELRCDPISGHTALYWYRQSLGQGLEFLIYFQGNSAPDKSGLPSDRFSAERTGGSVSTLTIQRTQQEDSAVYLCASSPRGGYYGYTFGSGTRLTVV.

This chain joins TRBV2 and TRBJ2-1; no reliable D call. The germline V gene has CDR1 SNHLY and CDR2 FYNNEI. Trimming left V 9 bases short and J 5 bases short, with 14 bases between. The CDR3 has 13 residues. The chain's CDR3 is CASQTDSNNEQFF. DNA of the CDR3: TGTGCCAGTCAGACTGACTCGAACAATGAGCAGTTCTTC.

J is TRBJ2-1 and V is TRBV18, with TRBD2 matching 9 bases. Germline lookup yields CDR1 KGHSH and CDR2 LQKENI. CDR3 length: 16 residues. J gave up 4 bases and V 0 bases, and 4 bases lay outside the gene matches. The CDR3 coding sequence is TGTGCCAGCTCACCACCGGTTCTAGCGGGGTACAATGAGCAGTTCTTC. Its protein is CASSPPVLAGYNEQFF.

The CDR3 region is CASSPRTGVDGYTF. The CDR3 DNA is TGTGCCAGTAGTCCTCGGACAGGGGTGGATGGCTACACCTTC. J is TRBJ1-2 and V is TRBV19; 9 positions agree with TRBD1. This CDR3 spans 14 amino acids. Germline-derived CDR1 and CDR2 are LNHDA and SQIVND (reference sequence). Losses at the gene ends were 5 bases for V and 6 bases for J; bases not matched to a gene: 7.

The chain uses TRBV28 and TRBJ2-3, with 8 positions matching TRBD1. Trimming removed 7 bases from V and 3 bases from J; junction bases left unmatched: 6. The length of the CDR3 is 14 residues. CDR1 MDHEN and CDR2 SYDVKM come from the germline V gene. The chain's CDR3 is CASTADRVTDTQYF. The DNA for the CDR3 is TGTGCCAGCACCGCGGACAGGGTAACAGATACGCAGTATTTT.

This chain joins TRBV4-1 and TRBJ1-5, with unresolved D. The ends were cut back, 2 bases at V and 2 bases at J, with 10 bases in the middle. The germline CDR1 and CDR2 sequences are MGHRA and YSYEKL. This CDR3 is 15 amino acids long. CDR3: CASSQSQYGNQPQHF. The DNA of the CDR3 is TGCGCCAGCAGCCAATCACAGTATGGCAATCAGCCCCAGCATTTT.